This T cell receptor beta chain was sequenced during a study of T-cell reconstitution after alpha-beta-depleted transplantation in children. Unique molecular identifiers featured in how the TCRbeta library was prepared. MiXCR, applied by TCRdb to the PCR reads, yields one record per CDR3 protein. The table has approximately 640,000 distinct CDR3 sequences, around 16% seen once. There are 15 residues in the CDR3. The chain links TRBV21-1 to TRBJ2-1; the table calls TRBD1, which could not be checked here. TRBV21-1 is a pseudogene locus. The TCR originated in a human donor who donated a stem cell graft to a child with acute myeloid leukemia. The sequenced sample was PBMCs from the stem cell graft donor, obtained from the stem cell graft. The CDR3: CASSKDRGTLNEQFF. The CDR3 nucleotides read TGTGCCAGCAGCAAGGACAGGGGAACCCTCAATGAGCAGTTCTTC.